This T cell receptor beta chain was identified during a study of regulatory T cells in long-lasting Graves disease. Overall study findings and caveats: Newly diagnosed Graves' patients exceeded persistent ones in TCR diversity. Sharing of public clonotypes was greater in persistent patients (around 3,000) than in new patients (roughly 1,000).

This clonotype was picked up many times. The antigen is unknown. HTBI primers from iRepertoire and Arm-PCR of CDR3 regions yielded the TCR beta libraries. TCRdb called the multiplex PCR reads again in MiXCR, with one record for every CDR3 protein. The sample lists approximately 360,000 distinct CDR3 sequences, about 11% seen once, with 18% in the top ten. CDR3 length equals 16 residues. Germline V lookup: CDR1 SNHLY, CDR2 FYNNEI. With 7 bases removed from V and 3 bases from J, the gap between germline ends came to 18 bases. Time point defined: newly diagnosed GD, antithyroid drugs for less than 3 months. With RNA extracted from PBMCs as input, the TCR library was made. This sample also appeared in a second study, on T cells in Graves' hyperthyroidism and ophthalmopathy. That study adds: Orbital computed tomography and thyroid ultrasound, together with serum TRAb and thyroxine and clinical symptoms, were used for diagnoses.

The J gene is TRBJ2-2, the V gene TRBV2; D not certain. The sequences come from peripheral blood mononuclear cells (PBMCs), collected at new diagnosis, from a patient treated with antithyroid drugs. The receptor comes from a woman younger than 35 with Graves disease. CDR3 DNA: TGTGCCAGCACCCCTGCAAAGCCTCTGGACACCGGGGAGCTGTTTTTT. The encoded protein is CASTPAKPLDTGELFF.